This is a list of T cell receptor beta chains from one sample in a study of T cell responses to AZD1222 COVID-19 vaccine. The data were produced by immunoSEQ multiplex PCR, yet TCRdb's version contains in-frame clones alone and is incomplete. This sample has approximately 120,000 clones, with 80% to 90% found just once. The sequencing here drew on peripheral blood, taken 28 days after the second AZD1222 dose. The receptor source for this set is an adult who received the AZD1222 COVID-19 vaccine. Each CDR3 is given with its conserved first and last residue. Fields, in order: CDR3 DNA, CDR3 protein, D gene, clone size, J gene, V gene. D genes are given only for firm matches. Clone size, where shown, is once, few, many, or a class for clones that have expanded.

CDR3 DNA: TGTGCCAGCAGCGACCGAGAGGGGAATTCACCCCTCCACTTT; CDR3 protein: CASSDREGNSPLHF; D gene: -; clone size: -; J gene: TRBJ1-6; V gene: TRBV7-8
CDR3 DNA: TGTGCCAGCAGCCAAATCCGGACGGGTTTCGATTCACCCCTCCACTTT; CDR3 protein: CASSQIRTGFDSPLHF; D gene: -; clone size: few; J gene: TRBJ1-6; V gene: TRBV14
CDR3 DNA: TGTGCCAGCCAGGGGAGGGGCCGATCAACCTACAATGAGCAGTTCTTC; CDR3 protein: CASQGRGRSTYNEQFF; D gene: -; clone size: few; J gene: TRBJ2-1; V gene: TRBV27
CDR3 DNA: TGTGCCAGCAGCTTGTCGGGAGCAGGGTCCTACGAGCAGTACTTC; CDR3 protein: CASSLSGAGSYEQYF; D gene: -; clone size: -; J gene: TRBJ2-7; V gene: TRBV7-8
CDR3 DNA: TGTGCCTGGAGCCCCTTCCCCTACGAGCAGTACTTC; CDR3 protein: CAWSPFPYEQYF; D gene: -; clone size: -; J gene: TRBJ2-7; V gene: TRBV30
CDR3 DNA: TGTGCCAGCAGCTTATATACAGGGGCGAAGACCGGGGAGCTGTTTTTT; CDR3 protein: CASSLYTGAKTGELFF; D gene: TRBD1; clone size: -; J gene: TRBJ2-2; V gene: TRBV11-2
CDR3 DNA: TGTGCCAGCAGCCCAATCACCTCCTTCACAGATACGCAGTATTTT; CDR3 protein: CASSPITSFTDTQYF; D gene: -; clone size: -; J gene: TRBJ2-3; V gene: TRBV14
CDR3 DNA: TGTGCCAGCAGCCTCGGGACAACGGGGGAGCAGTACTTC; CDR3 protein: CASSLGTTGEQYF; D gene: -; clone size: -; J gene: TRBJ2-7; V gene: TRBV14
CDR3 DNA: TGTGCCAGCAGCTGGGGCAGGGGTGAAGCTTTCTTT; CDR3 protein: CASSWGRGEAFF; D gene: -; clone size: once; J gene: TRBJ1-1; V gene: TRBV27
CDR3 DNA: TGTGCCAGCAGCTATCTATTAGATACGCAGTATTTT; CDR3 protein: CASSYLLDTQYF; D gene: -; clone size: -; J gene: TRBJ2-3; V gene: TRBV6-6
CDR3 DNA: TGTGCCAGCAGCTTTAAGCCGGAACATGAAAAACTGTTTTTT; CDR3 protein: CASSFKPEHEKLFF; D gene: -; clone size: few; J gene: TRBJ1-4; V gene: TRBV7-9
CDR3 DNA: TGTGCCAGCAGCTTAAACCCGGGGGCCAAAAACATTCAGTACTTC; CDR3 protein: CASSLNPGAKNIQYF; D gene: -; clone size: -; J gene: TRBJ2-4; V gene: TRBV7-2
CDR3 DNA: TGCGCCAGCAGCTTGACGAGAAACGGGGAGCTGTTTTTT; CDR3 protein: CASSLTRNGELFF; D gene: -; clone size: -; J gene: TRBJ2-2; V gene: TRBV5-1
CDR3 DNA: TGTGCCAGCAGCGTAGGAGGGAGGGGACAGGGAGGCGGCTACACCTTC; CDR3 protein: CASSVGGRGQGGGYTF; D gene: TRBD1; clone size: -; J gene: TRBJ1-2; V gene: TRBV9
CDR3 DNA: TGTGCCAGCAGTACTGGAGGCAGGCTCAACACTGAAGCTTTCTTT; CDR3 protein: CASSTGGRLNTEAFF; D gene: -; clone size: -; J gene: TRBJ1-1; V gene: TRBV28
CDR3 DNA: TGTGCCAGCAGTTACAACCAAATACAGGGGTCCTATGGCTACACCTTC; CDR3 protein: CASSYNQIQGSYGYTF; D gene: TRBD1; clone size: -; J gene: TRBJ1-2; V gene: TRBV6-5
CDR3 DNA: TGTGCCAGCAGACCGGCTGGGAGCGAGGTTTACGAGCAGTACTTC; CDR3 protein: CASRPAGSEVYEQYF; D gene: -; clone size: -; J gene: TRBJ2-7; V gene: TRBV7-8
CDR3 DNA: TGTGCCAGCAGCTTGGAACAGGGAAGAACCGGGGAGCTGTTTTTT; CDR3 protein: CASSLEQGRTGELFF; D gene: -; clone size: -; J gene: TRBJ2-2; V gene: TRBV5-4
CDR3 DNA: TGTGCCAGCAGTGACTTGCCCGGAGGTTTCTTT; CDR3 protein: CASSDLPGGFF; D gene: -; clone size: -; J gene: TRBJ1-1; V gene: TRBV2
CDR3 DNA: TGTGCCAGCAGTTTATTGGTAAGCTACGAGCAGTACTTC; CDR3 protein: CASSLLVSYEQYF; D gene: -; clone size: -; J gene: TRBJ2-7; V gene: TRBV28
CDR3 DNA: TGTGCCAGCAGCTCAAATCCGGGGGGGCCCATACCCGGGGAGCTGTTTTTT; CDR3 protein: CASSSNPGGPIPGELFF; D gene: TRBD2; clone size: -; J gene: TRBJ2-2; V gene: TRBV5-6
CDR3 DNA: TGTGCCAGCTCACCTCTGGACGAAGCTTTCTTT; CDR3 protein: CASSPLDEAFF; D gene: -; clone size: -; J gene: TRBJ1-1; V gene: TRBV18
CDR3 DNA: TGTGCCAGCAGCTTGGGGGACAGGGACGAAAAACTGTTTTTT; CDR3 protein: CASSLGDRDEKLFF; D gene: TRBD1; clone size: -; J gene: TRBJ1-4; V gene: TRBV13
CDR3 DNA: TGTGCCAGCAGCTTAGAGGACAGGGGGTTTTCTGGCTACACCTTC; CDR3 protein: CASSLEDRGFSGYTF; D gene: TRBD1; clone size: -; J gene: TRBJ1-2; V gene: TRBV7-3
CDR3 DNA: TGTGCCAGCAGTCCCGGTCAAGAGACCCAGTACTTC; CDR3 protein: CASSPGQETQYF; D gene: -; clone size: -; J gene: TRBJ2-5; V gene: TRBV12-3/TRBV12-4
CDR3 DNA: TGTGCCAGCAGCCCATTCCAGGGGGCTGGAAACACCATATATTTT; CDR3 protein: CASSPFQGAGNTIYF; D gene: TRBD1; clone size: -; J gene: TRBJ1-3; V gene: TRBV3-1/TRBV3-2
CDR3 DNA: TGTGCCAGTAGCAGATCTAGCGGGAGGGTAAACACCGGGGAGCTGTTTTTT; CDR3 protein: CASSRSSGRVNTGELFF; D gene: TRBD2; clone size: once; J gene: TRBJ2-2; V gene: TRBV19
CDR3 DNA: TGTGCCAGCAGACGACAGCAATTCTCCTATAATTCACCCCTCCACTTT; CDR3 protein: CASRRQQFSYNSPLHF; D gene: -; clone size: -; J gene: TRBJ1-6; V gene: TRBV28
CDR3 DNA: TGTGCCAGCAGCTTCCGGGACAGGGACTACGAGCAGTACTTC; CDR3 protein: CASSFRDRDYEQYF; D gene: TRBD1; clone size: -; J gene: TRBJ2-7; V gene: TRBV7-9
CDR3 DNA: TGTGCCAGCGGTGCAGGGGGTCGTAACTATGGCTACACCTTC; CDR3 protein: CASGAGGRNYGYTF; D gene: TRBD1; clone size: -; J gene: TRBJ1-2; V gene: TRBV27
CDR3 DNA: TGTGCCAGCAGCCCGGCTCCACCCTACGAGCAGTACTTC; CDR3 protein: CASSPAPPYEQYF; D gene: -; clone size: -; J gene: TRBJ2-7; V gene: TRBV3-1/TRBV3-2